Presented here are 16 T cell receptor beta chains from one specimen sequenced in a study of technical replicates of blood from several donors listed by TCRdb under 2017. Library preparation was by the immunoSEQ multiplex PCR assay. In its TCRdb copy, this immuneACCESS table keeps in-frame sequences only and misses some clones. Where compared with another copy, unresolved V genes explain less than half of these, and the others have no known cause. The sample table contains tens of thousands of clones; only one count was recorded for approximately 98% of them. The ten largest clones capture approximately 0.21% of the sample. Sequenced: T cells isolated from PBMCs. The receptors here all came from a human donor in good health.

This chain uses TRBV7-2 with TRBJ2-1, with 7 bases identical to TRBD2. With 6 bases clipped from V and 9 bases from J, the junction kept 11 bases outside the gene matches. This CDR3 contains 14 residues. Germline V CDR1 and CDR2: SGHTA, FQGNSA. The CDR3 coding sequence is TGTGCCAGCAGTTCGGGACTACTCTCTGGTGAGCAGTTCTTC. This gives the protein CASSSGLLSGEQFF.

The chain uses TRBV29-1 and TRBJ2-7, with D possibly TRBD2 on 5 matching bases. This CDR3 comprises 14 residues. The germline gives CDR1 SQVTM, CDR2 ANQGSEA. V gave up 3 bases and J gave up 2 bases, with 14 bases separating them. CDR3 bases: TGCAGCGTTGACCGGACTGGATCGACCTACGAGCAGTACTTC. It yields the protein CSVDRTGSTYEQYF.

V is TRBV28 and J is TRBJ1-1; D is possibly TRBD1 (6 bases). The CDR3 totals 17 residues. V was shortened by 6 bases and J by 2 bases, with 22 bases between the two germline ends. Germline lookup yields CDR1 MDHEN and CDR2 SYDVKM. CDR3 DNA sequence: TGTGCCAGCAGCACCCAACTACAGGGTGGTTTAAACACTGAAGCTTTCTTT. Translating it yields CASSTQLQGGLNTEAFF.

This clone was detected only once. The V call is TRBV27, the J call TRBJ1-1, with D possibly TRBD1 on 6 matching bases. Trimming shortened V by 6 bases and J by 0 bases, and 14 bases separated the two germline ends. Germline CDR1 reads MNHEY; CDR2 reads SMNVEV (reference sequence). The CDR3 covers 15 residues. CDR3: CASRGADAMNTEAFF. In DNA form, the CDR3 reads TGTGCCAGCAGGGGGGCAGACGCCATGAACACTGAAGCTTTCTTT.

The CDR3 coding sequence is TGTGCCAGCAGCAAAGCACGCGAGACAGGGGGCTACTACGAGCAGTACTTC. Translated, it gives CASSKARETGGYYEQYF. The chain joins TRBV21-1 to TRBJ2-7; TRBD1 is taken as the D call from the table, unchecked against the DNA. TRBV21-1 is listed as a pseudogene. The CDR3 consists of 17 residues.

The gene calls are TRBV12-5 and TRBJ1-1; 7 bases agree with TRBD1. V lost 5 bases, J lost 2 bases, and 5 bases stayed unmatched. The length of the CDR3 is 14 residues. Germline CDR1 reads LGHNT; CDR2 reads FRNRAP. CDR3 protein: CASGTTGVNTEAFF. In nucleotides, the CDR3 is TGTGCTAGTGGTACAACAGGGGTAAACACTGAAGCTTTCTTT.

The chain carries TRBV18 and TRBJ1-2; TRBD1 matches 9 bases. CDR3 length equals 17 residues. V lost 1 base, J lost 6 bases, and 12 bases stayed unmatched. Germline lookup yields CDR1 KGHSH and CDR2 LQKENI. CDR3 bases: TGTGCCAGCTCACCACGGGACAGGGACTCGATACAACATGGCTACACCTTC. It encodes CASSPRDRDSIQHGYTF.

The chain links TRBV6-5 to TRBJ2-5; 7 positions match TRBD2. The DNA end is a closer match to TRBJ2-7, so the J assignment may be wrong. The CDR3 contains 13 residues. Germline assignment: CDR1 MNHEY and CDR2 SVGAGI. The CDR3 region has the DNA TGTGCCAGCTCCCGGGAGGCCATGGGCGAGCAGTACTTC. This codes for CASSREAMGEQYF.

The genes are TRBV4-1 and TRBJ1-3; maybe TRBD1 (5 bases). In germline, CDR1 is MGHRA, CDR2 YSYEKL. Between the trimmed V and J ends, which lost 4 bases and 4 bases, there was a span of 17 bases. The CDR3 has 16 residues. As DNA, the CDR3 is TGCGCCAGCAGCCGCAGCGATTCAGGGCTCGGAAACACCATATATTTT. This translates into CASSRSDSGLGNTIYF.

This chain uses TRBV4-3 with TRBJ2-1, with D possibly TRBD1 on 5 matching bases. This CDR3 spans 12 amino acids. CDR1 is LGHNA and CDR2 is YSLEER in the germline V gene. The V end was cut by 4 bases, the J end by 8 bases, with 9 bases between. This chain's CDR3 is CASSPLGHEQFF. The CDR3 bases are TGCGCCAGCAGCCCCCTGGGGCATGAGCAGTTCTTC.

The J gene is TRBJ1-5, the V gene TRBV19, with D possibly matching TRBD1 (5 bases). The V end was cut by 3 bases, the J end by 7 bases, with 10 bases between. Per germline, CDR1 LNHDA and CDR2 SQIVND (reference sequence). The CDR3 totals 13 residues. CDR3 residues: CASSISWGQPQHF. In DNA, the CDR3 is TGTGCCAGTAGTATTAGCTGGGGCCAGCCCCAGCATTTT.

This clone appeared a single time. This sequence joins TRBV5-4 and TRBJ1-4; D might be TRBD1 (5 bases). Looked up from germline, CDR1 is SGHNT and CDR2 is YYREEE (reference sequence). Trimming took 0 bases from V and 8 from J, leaving 11 bases between them. The CDR3 sequence is 14 residues long. The CDR3 region is CASSLEIGEEKLFF. Written as DNA, the CDR3 is TGTGCCAGCAGCTTGGAGATAGGGGAAGAAAAACTGTTTTTT.

The chain couples TRBV11-3 to TRBJ1-1, with D hard to call. The CDR3 runs to 13 residues. Deletions cut 5 bases from V and 3 bases from J, with 10 bases between. CDR1 and CDR2 (germline): SGHNT, YENEEA. The CDR3 DNA is TGTGCCAGCAGCCGTCGAGAGTACACTGAAGCTTTCTTT. Translation: CASSRREYTEAFF. The full variable domain, rest sourced from reference TRBV11-3 and TRBJ1-1, is EAGVVQSPRYKIIEKKQPVAFWCNPISGHNTLYWYLQNLGQGPELLIRYENEEAVDDSQLPKDRFSAERLKGVDSTLKIQPAELGDSAVYLCASSRREYTEAFFGQGTRLTVV.

CDR3 nucleotides: TGCGCCAGTCGGGGGGGGGAGAATGAGCAGTTCTTC. Translating it yields CASRGGENEQFF. The chain couples TRBV4-1 to TRBJ2-1; 8 nucleotides agree with TRBD2. CDR1 is MGHRA and CDR2 is YSYEKL in the germline V gene. The CDR3 extends over 12 amino acids. Unmatched junction bases numbered 5, after V lost 9 bases and J lost 7 bases.

The chain combines TRBV9 with TRBJ2-7; TRBD2 matches 13 bases. CDR3 length equals 18 residues. V lost 4 bases to trimming and J lost 3 bases; unmatched junction nucleotides: 13. From germline, CDR1 is SGDLS and CDR2 YYNGEE. CDR3 region: CASSPRTILAGGGYEQYF. CDR3 DNA sequence: TGTGCCAGCAGCCCCCGGACCATACTAGCGGGAGGGGGCTACGAGCAGTACTTC.

This rearrangement joins TRBV6-1 to TRBJ1-1, with a possible D match to TRBD1 (5 bases). V gave up 0 bases and J gave up 0 bases, with 17 bases separating them. This CDR3 contains 18 residues. From germline, CDR1 is MNHNS and CDR2 SASEGT. The CDR3 nucleotides read TGTGCCAGCAGTGAAGCGGCAGCAGTAGGGGTTATGAACACTGAAGCTTTCTTT. This encodes CASSEAAAVGVMNTEAFF.